The 11 T cell receptor beta chains in this list originate from one sample, sequenced in a study of blood T cell repertoires in COVID-19 (dated by TCRdb to 2019 to 2021). The method behind the library was the immunoSEQ multiplex PCR assay. TCRdb's version of the immuneACCESS table is confined to in-frame rearrangements and falls short of the full clone set. An unresolved V gene accounts for under half of the shortfall where checked; the remainder is of unknown origin. The sample table contains 55,000 to 70,000 clones; only one count was recorded for over 75% of them. The ten largest clones take up approximately 10% of the sample. Sequenced sample: peripheral blood. These receptors came from a woman aged 18-29 years with acute or convalescent COVID-19.

The V call is TRBV19, the J call TRBJ2-2, with 10 bases identical to TRBD1. V shed 7 bases, J shed 4 bases, and the junction held 6 bases outside the gene matches. CDR1 and CDR2 from the germline V gene are LNHDA and SQIVND (reference sequence). This CDR3 has 15 amino acids. The CDR3 protein is CASIPTGGITGELFF. CDR3 nucleotides: TGTGCCAGTATCCCGACAGGGGGCATCACCGGGGAGCTGTTTTTT.

The V call is TRBV5-6, the J call TRBJ1-2; possibly TRBD1 for D (5 bases). Trimming removed 0 bases from V and 4 bases from J, with 10 bases in between. Germline V CDR1 and CDR2: SGHDT, YYEEEE. The length of the CDR3 is 14 residues. CDR3 residues: CASSLGVGPYGYTF. CDR3 DNA sequence: TGTGCCAGCAGCTTGGGTGTGGGGCCCTATGGCTACACCTTC.

This chain joins TRBV19 and TRBJ2-1; the match to TRBD1 covers 9 bases. Germline V gene lookup returns CDR1 LNHDA and CDR2 SQIVND (reference sequence). V was clipped by 5 bases and J by 6 bases; unmatched bases: 5. This CDR3 is built from 14 residues. The chain's CDR3 is CASSWKTGGNEQFF. CDR3 DNA: TGTGCCAGTAGTTGGAAGACAGGGGGCAATGAGCAGTTCTTC.

This chain uses TRBV21-1 with TRBJ2-7; TRBD2, the table's D call, was not compared with the DNA. TRBV21-1 is a pseudogene segment. The CDR3 is made up of 16 amino acids. CDR3 in amino acids: CASRGLAGALEYEQYF. The CDR3 DNA sequence: TGTGCCAGCAGGGGACTAGCGGGAGCCTTAGAATACGAGCAGTACTTC.

This chain's CDR3 is CASSIPGSSGYTF. The CDR3 DNA reads as TGTGCCAGCAGCATTCCCGGGAGCTCTGGCTACACCTTC. The J gene is TRBJ1-2, the V gene TRBV13; D remains ambiguous. The germline V and J ends were trimmed by 5 bases and 7 bases, with 14 bases remaining between them. CDR1 and CDR2 (germline): PRHDT, FYEKMQ (reference sequence). CDR3 length: 13 residues.

This chain links TRBV19 with TRBJ1-5; no firm D call. Looked up from germline, CDR1 is LNHDA and CDR2 is SQIVND (reference sequence). V was trimmed by 3 bases and J by 1 base, leaving 10 bases between them. The CDR3 is made up of 15 amino acids. In nucleotides, the CDR3 is TGTGCCAGTAGTATCCTGGCAAAGAGCAATCAGCCCCAGCATTTT. Translation: CASSILAKSNQPQHF.

In its sample, this clone was seen a few times. The V and J genes are TRBV6-4 and TRBJ1-1; TRBD1 matches at 8 bases. The CDR3 spans 15 residues. V lost 3 bases and J lost 1; bases outside the gene matches: 4. Per the germline V gene, CDR1 is MRHNA and CDR2 is SNTAGT. CDR3 nucleotides: TGTGCCAGCAGTGAGCCAGGGGGCGCGAACACTGAAGCTTTCTTT. Encoded protein: CASSEPGGANTEAFF.

This sequence joins TRBV7-2 and TRBJ2-2, with unresolved D. Germline V gives CDR1 SGHTA, CDR2 FQGNSA. This CDR3 region has 14 residues. Between the trimmed V and J ends, which lost 5 bases and 5 bases, there was a span of 12 bases. The DNA of the CDR3 is TGTGCCAGCAGCCAATACAGAGTTACCGGGGAGCTGTTTTTT. It codes for CASSQYRVTGELFF. The full variable domain, completed using reference TRBV7-2 and TRBJ2-2, is GAGVSQSPSNKVTEKGKDVELRCDPISGHTALYWYRQSLGQGLEFLIYFQGNSAPDKSGLPSDRFSAERTGGSVSTLTIQRTQQEDSAVYLCASSQYRVTGELFFGEGSRLTVL.

The chain links TRBV11-2 to TRBJ2-3, with D maybe TRBD2 (6 bases). Germline CDR1 and CDR2: SGHAT and FQNNGV. The CDR3 is made up of 16 amino acids. V was trimmed by 1 base and J by 1 base, leaving 12 bases between them. The CDR3 region is CASSLVSAGRTDTQYF. CDR3 nucleotides: TGTGCCAGCAGCTTAGTCTCAGCGGGCCGCACAGATACGCAGTATTTT.

The CDR3 sequence is CASSPGLARTDTQYF. The CDR3 DNA reads TGTGCCAGCAGCCCGGGACTAGCACGCACAGATACGCAGTATTTT. J is TRBJ2-3 and V is TRBV3-1 (or the pseudogene TRBV3-2), with TRBD2 identical over 9 bases. Looked up from germline, CDR1 is LGHDT and CDR2 is YNNKEL (reference sequence). This CDR3 is built from 15 residues. After removal of 4 bases from V and 1 base from J, the junction contained 3 bases not matched to a gene.

The chain combines TRBV30 with TRBJ1-3, with D tentatively TRBD1 (5 bases). This CDR3 comprises 15 residues. V was shortened by 2 bases and J by 10 bases, with 21 bases between the two germline ends. Per the germline V gene, CDR1 is GTSNPN and CDR2 is SVGIG (reference sequence). The CDR3 spells CAWSIGLTGGGTIYF. Written as DNA, the CDR3 is TGTGCCTGGAGTATCGGGTTGACTGGGGGAGGGACCATATATTTT.